This T cell receptor beta chain originates from a study of control samples from healthy donors and cancer patients. The germline gives CDR1 MNHEY, CDR2 SVGAGI. The ends lost 5 bases at V and 6 bases at J; junction bases unmatched: 10. The CDR3 length is 15 residues. The method was immunoSEQ multiplex PCR; TCRdb's version includes in-frame clones alone and lacks a portion of them. The sample lists about 50,000 clones, roughly 90% occurring once. The chain employs TRBV6-5 and TRBJ1-5; TRBD1 aligns across 7 bases. Sequencing was carried out using PBMCs. The clonotype was recovered from a man over 45 with head and neck cancer. CDR3: CASSQDRSPTQPQHF. For the CDR3, the DNA is TGTGCCAGCAGTCAGGACAGGTCTCCCACTCAGCCCCAGCATTTT.